Below are 27 T cell receptor beta chains sequenced from a single sample in a study of T cell clonotyping in hematopoietic cell transplantation. TCRdb keeps only in-frame clones here, not all; method: immunoSEQ multiplex PCR. The data hold several thousand clones, with around 94% observed a single time. The sequencing used peripheral blood mononuclear cells, collected 30 days after allogeneic stem cell transplant. These receptors came from a male patient aged 55 to 70 who had an allogeneic stem cell transplant from an unrelated donor, so T cells may come from the graft donor. Some clones in this sample may be carry-over from other donors' samples.

The rearrangement joins TRBV19 to TRBJ1-5; a possible D gene is TRBD1 (5 bases). Trimming took off 4 bases at V and 0 bases at J, with 31 bases between the two ends. This CDR3 region has 22 residues. Germline V CDR1 and CDR2: LNHDA, SQIVND (reference sequence). The CDR3 DNA reads TGTGCCAGTAGTAACACGGGACGGTTAGGCAGACAGCAAGATTATAGCAATCAGCCCCAGCATTTT. It codes for CASSNTGRLGRQQDYSNQPQHF. Drawing the rest from reference TRBV19 and TRBJ1-5, the complete variable domain is DGGITQSPKYLFRKEGQNVTLSCEQNLNHDAMYWYRQDPGQGLRLIYYSQIVNDFQKGDIAEGYSVSREKKESFPLTVTSAQKNPTAFYLCASSNTGRLGRQQDYSNQPQHFGDGTRLSIL.

This sequence joins TRBV18 and TRBJ2-7; no reliable D call. CDR3 length equals 17 residues. In germline, CDR1 is KGHSH, CDR2 LQKENI. V lost 2 bases and J 1 base, leaving 18 bases between the germline ends. CDR3 in amino acids: CASSPEMSYSLSYEQYF. In DNA form, the CDR3 reads TGTGCCAGCTCACCAGAAATGTCCTATAGCCTATCCTACGAGCAGTACTTC.

The chain is built from TRBV18 and TRBJ2-7; 10 bases are a match to TRBD2. The junction had 4 bases not matched to a gene; V was cut back by 2 bases and J by 6 bases. The germline gives CDR1 KGHSH, CDR2 LQKENI. The CDR3 spans 14 residues. The CDR3 region is CASSPERTSGEQYF. The CDR3 DNA sequence: TGTGCCAGCTCACCAGAGAGGACTAGCGGCGAGCAGTACTTC.

The chain has TRBV4-2 and TRBJ1-2; D perhaps matches TRBD1 (6 bases). This CDR3 is built from 16 residues. V was trimmed by 0 bases and J by 2 bases, leaving 13 bases between them. CDR1 LGHNA and CDR2 YNFKEQ come from the germline V gene. In DNA, the CDR3 is TGTGCCAGCAGCCAAGAGGTTGAGGGGGTGAACTATGGCTACACCTTC. Its translation is CASSQEVEGVNYGYTF.

The chain links TRBV7-3 to TRBJ2-3; TRBD2 might be the D (5 bases). The CDR3 has 16 residues. Germline loops: CDR1 SGHTA, CDR2 FQGTGA. The V gene lost 6 bases and the J gene lost 6 bases, with 22 bases spanning the gap. CDR3 DNA sequence: TGTGCCAGCAGTGAGCCTGGCGGGTACCCCCGGGATACGCAGTATTTT. It yields the protein CASSEPGGYPRDTQYF.

The chain has TRBV28 and TRBJ2-7; D may correspond to TRBD1 or TRBD2 (5 bases each). Trimming left V 4 bases short and J 4 bases short, with 20 bases between. CDR3 size: 16 residues. Germline-derived CDR1 and CDR2 are MDHEN and SYDVKM. Here the CDR3 reads CASSSRVPGRMYEQYF. For the CDR3, the DNA is TGTGCCAGCAGTTCCCGGGTGCCAGGGAGAATGTACGAGCAGTACTTC. The full variable domain, its missing parts supplied by reference TRBV28 and TRBJ2-7, is DVKVTQSSRYLVKRTGEKVFLECVQDMDHENMFWYRQDPGLGLRLIYFSYDVKMKEKGDIPEGYSVSREKKERFSLILESASTNQTSMYLCASSSRVPGRMYEQYFGPGTRLTVT.

Only one count was recorded for this clone. The chain uses TRBV7-2 and TRBJ2-7; a possible D gene is TRBD2 (5 bases). The V end lost 6 bases, the J end lost 0 bases, and 15 bases lay between the germline ends. The CDR3 loop spans 15 amino acids. The germline V gene has CDR1 SGHTA and CDR2 FQGNSA. DNA of the CDR3: TGTGCCAGCAGGTCCTCCGGGGTAAGCTCCTACGAGCAGTACTTC. Translated, it gives CASRSSGVSSYEQYF.

The chain is built from TRBV4-1 and TRBJ2-7; unclear D gene. Trimming stripped 4 bases from V and 2 bases from J, with 18 bases between. The germline gives CDR1 MGHRA, CDR2 YSYEKL. The CDR3 runs 16 residues. CDR3 region: CASSPIPTRSTYEQYF. The CDR3 DNA follows: TGCGCCAGCAGCCCCATTCCGACTCGGAGCACCTACGAGCAGTACTTC.

This chain links TRBV5-4 with TRBJ2-3, with D possibly TRBD2 on 6 matching bases. With 7 bases removed from V and 1 base from J, the gap between germline ends came to 25 bases. CDR3 length: 18 amino acids. In germline, CDR1 is SGHNT, CDR2 YYREEE (reference sequence). The CDR3 here is CASSQSNGRRWGTDTQYF. DNA for the CDR3: TGTGCCAGCTCACAGAGTAACGGGAGAAGGTGGGGCACAGATACGCAGTATTTT. The full variable domain, with the rest looked up from reference TRBV5-4 and TRBJ2-3, is ETGVTQSPTHLIKTRGQQVTLRCSSQSGHNTVSWYQQALGQGPQFIFQYYREEENGRGNFPPRFSGLQFPNYSSELNVNALELDDSALYLCASSQSNGRRWGTDTQYFGPGTRLTVL.

This chain links TRBV28 with TRBJ2-1; 7 bases are a match to TRBD2. Looked up from germline, CDR1 is MDHEN and CDR2 is SYDVKM. CDR3 size: 15 residues. Trimming removed 4 bases from V and 4 bases from J; junction bases left unmatched: 7. DNA of the CDR3: TGTGCCAGCAGTTGGGAGGCTAGCGGTTACAATGAGCAGTTCTTC. Residues: CASSWEASGYNEQFF.

The rearrangement joins TRBV7-9 to TRBJ1-2, with 10 bases aligning to TRBD1. V was pared by 5 bases and J by 8 bases, with 8 bases of the junction left unmatched. Looked up from germline, CDR1 is SEHNR and CDR2 is FQNEAQ (reference sequence). This CDR3 is built from 14 residues. CDR3 in DNA: TGTGCCAGCAGCCTCCAGGACAGGGGGAGAGGCTACACCTTC. It encodes CASSLQDRGRGYTF.

The V and J genes are TRBV10-3 and TRBJ1-1; TRBD1 is a possible D gene (5 bases). V was clipped by 3 bases and J by 2 bases, with 10 bases between them. This CDR3 spans 14 amino acids. Germline lookup yields CDR1 ENHRY and CDR2 SYGVKD. CDR3 sequence reads: CAISDQGPNTEAFF. DNA of the CDR3: TGTGCCATCAGTGATCAGGGCCCTAACACTGAAGCTTTCTTT.

This clone was seen once. The chain is built from TRBV7-2 and TRBJ2-1, with 7 bases lining up with TRBD2. V was clipped by 5 bases and J by 4 bases; unmatched bases: 8. Germline loops: CDR1 SGHTA, CDR2 FQGNSA. This CDR3 has 15 amino acids. In nucleotides, the CDR3 is TGTGCCAGCAGCCCTAGGATCGGGGGGTACAATGAGCAGTTCTTC. Amino acids: CASSPRIGGYNEQFF.

The chain joins TRBV28 to TRBJ2-5, with D possibly matching TRBD2 (5 bases). Trimming cost V 3 bases and J 6 bases, with 14 bases left between them. The CDR3 totals 14 residues. Germline V gene data show CDR1 as MDHEN and CDR2 as SYDVKM. CDR3 coding DNA: TGTGCCAGCAGTTTCCCCCCCCAGCGGCAGACCCAGTACTTC. This codes for CASSFPPQRQTQYF.

This clone is a singleton in its sample. The V and J genes are TRBV4-2 and TRBJ1-5, with D possibly being TRBD1 (5 bases). The CDR3 covers 17 residues. The germline CDR1 and CDR2 sequences are LGHNA and YNFKEQ. V was trimmed by 1 base and J by 3 bases, leaving 16 bases between them. The CDR3 spells CASSQGGSGGFNQPQHF. The CDR3 DNA sequence: TGTGCCAGCAGCCAAGGTGGAAGTGGGGGGTTCAATCAGCCCCAGCATTTT.

The V and J genes are TRBV18 and TRBJ2-5; perhaps TRBD1 as D (6 bases). The CDR3 loop spans 14 amino acids. Germline CDR1 reads KGHSH; CDR2 reads LQKENI. Trimming pared 3 bases from V and 3 bases from J, leaving 11 bases between. CDR3 DNA sequence: TGTGCCAGCTCACCGATCCGGGACAAAGAGACCCAGTACTTC. This gives the protein CASSPIRDKETQYF.

This sequence joins TRBV7-8 and TRBJ1-1, with 7 bases fitting TRBD1. Germline CDR1 is SGHVS and CDR2 is FQNEAQ. The CDR3 covers 12 residues. The J segment lost 11 bases and the V segment lost 7 bases, leaving 10 bases of the junction unmatched. CDR3 region: CASKKDGQVAFF. CDR3 nucleotides: TGTGCCAGCAAAAAAGACGGACAGGTGGCTTTCTTT.

J is TRBJ1-5 and V is TRBV7-9; D is unclear. The CDR3 totals 14 residues. The germline V and J ends were trimmed by 5 bases and 9 bases, with 17 bases remaining between them. From germline, CDR1 is SEHNR and CDR2 FQNEAQ (reference sequence). This chain's CDR3 is CASSPDSLAVPQHF. The CDR3 DNA reads as TGTGCCAGCAGCCCAGATAGCCTGGCCGTGCCCCAGCATTTT.

The count of this clone is one. The V call is TRBV28, the J call TRBJ2-7, with D unclear. Germline V CDR1 and CDR2: MDHEN, SYDVKM. This CDR3 has 11 residues. Trimming cost V 4 bases and J 6 bases, with 7 bases left between them. CDR3 sequence (DNA): TGTGCCAGCAGTTCCACTACCGAGCAGTACTTC. It encodes CASSSTTEQYF.

This chain joins TRBV19 and TRBJ2-7; D gene uncertain. The germline gives CDR1 LNHDA, CDR2 SQIVND (reference sequence). V was clipped by 10 bases and J by 6 bases, with 22 bases between them. The CDR3 sequence is 14 residues long. The CDR3 loop is CAINQTSNPFEQYF. The DNA of the CDR3 is TGTGCCATCAACCAGACGAGCAATCCTTTCGAGCAGTACTTC. Based on the CDR3 plus reference TRBV19 and TRBJ2-7, the full variable domain is DGGITQSPKYLFRKEGQNVTLSCEQNLNHDAMYWYRQDPGQGLRLIYYSQIVNDFQKGDIAEGYSVSREKKESFPLTVTSAQKNPTAFYLCAINQTSNPFEQYFGPGTRLTVT.

V and J are TRBV28 and TRBJ2-7; D remains unclear. This CDR3 is 12 amino acids long. Deletions cut 5 bases from V and 2 bases from J, with 7 bases between. Germline V gene sequence: CDR1 MDHEN, CDR2 SYDVKM. The CDR3 DNA is TGTGCCAGCAGTACTCCGGCCTACGAGCAGTACTTC. Encoded protein: CASSTPAYEQYF.

This chain links TRBV9 with TRBJ2-7, with D possibly being TRBD1 (6 bases). The CDR3 has 14 amino acids. CDR1 SGDLS and CDR2 YYNGEE come from the germline V gene. The V end was cut by 3 bases, the J end by 4 bases, with 14 bases between. CDR3 sequence (DNA): TGTGCCAGCAGCGCATACTCAGGGGAATACGAGCAGTACTTC. This gives the protein CASSAYSGEYEQYF. Full variable domain (remainder filled in from reference TRBV9 and TRBJ2-7): DSGVTQTPKHLITATGQRVTLRCSPRSGDLSVYWYQQSLDQGLQFLIQYYNGEERAKGNILERFSAQQFPDLHSELNLSSLELGDSALYFCASSAYSGEYEQYFGPGTRLTVT.

The J gene is TRBJ2-1, the V gene TRBV7-9; 11 nucleotides agree with TRBD1. The CDR3 has 14 residues. V dropped 1 base and J dropped 9; count of bases not matched to a gene: 2. Per the germline V gene, CDR1 is SEHNR and CDR2 is FQNEAQ (reference sequence). CDR3 sequence: CASSLEGTGGEQFF. For the CDR3, the DNA is TGTGCCAGCAGCTTAGAAGGGACAGGGGGTGAGCAGTTCTTC.

This chain's CDR3 is CASSFDRGNTEAFF. In nucleotides, the CDR3 is TGTGCCAGCAGTTTTGACAGGGGGAACACTGAAGCTTTCTTT. This rearrangement joins TRBV28 to TRBJ1-1, with 8 bases identical to TRBD1. The germline CDR1 and CDR2 sequences are MDHEN and SYDVKM. The J segment lost 1 base and the V segment lost 3 bases, leaving 1 base of the junction unmatched. CDR3 length: 14 amino acids. The full variable domain, completed using reference TRBV28 and TRBJ1-1, is DVKVTQSSRYLVKRTGEKVFLECVQDMDHENMFWYRQDPGLGLRLIYFSYDVKMKEKGDIPEGYSVSREKKERFSLILESASTNQTSMYLCASSFDRGNTEAFFGQGTRLTVV.

The rearrangement links TRBV29-1 to TRBJ2-3; D uncertain. CDR1 is SQVTM, CDR2 ANQGSEA, per germline. The CDR3 is made up of 12 amino acids. Trimming shortened V by 4 bases and J by 8 bases, and 13 bases separated the two germline ends. DNA of the CDR3: TGCAGCGTTGTTTTATTTGGGGTTACGCAGTATTTT. This translates into CSVVLFGVTQYF.

The chain uses TRBV28 and TRBJ1-5, with TRBD1 matching 10 bases. The CDR3 sequence is 15 residues long. The ends lost 5 bases at V and 2 bases at J; junction bases unmatched: 3. Germline loops: CDR1 MDHEN, CDR2 SYDVKM. The CDR3 DNA reads as TGTGCCAGCAGTCACGGGACAGGGGGCAATCAGCCCCAGCATTTT. It codes for CASSHGTGGNQPQHF.

Only one count was recorded for this clone. This sequence joins TRBV10-3 and TRBJ2-7; D is possibly TRBD1 (5 bases). Germline-derived CDR1 and CDR2 are ENHRY and SYGVKD. This CDR3 has 18 amino acids. Between the trimmed V and J ends, which lost 0 bases and 4 bases, there was a span of 22 bases. In DNA, the CDR3 is TGTGCCATCAGTGAGTCATTGGGGCAGGGCGTAGGGTTATACGAGCAGTACTTC. It is translated as CAISESLGQGVGLYEQYF.